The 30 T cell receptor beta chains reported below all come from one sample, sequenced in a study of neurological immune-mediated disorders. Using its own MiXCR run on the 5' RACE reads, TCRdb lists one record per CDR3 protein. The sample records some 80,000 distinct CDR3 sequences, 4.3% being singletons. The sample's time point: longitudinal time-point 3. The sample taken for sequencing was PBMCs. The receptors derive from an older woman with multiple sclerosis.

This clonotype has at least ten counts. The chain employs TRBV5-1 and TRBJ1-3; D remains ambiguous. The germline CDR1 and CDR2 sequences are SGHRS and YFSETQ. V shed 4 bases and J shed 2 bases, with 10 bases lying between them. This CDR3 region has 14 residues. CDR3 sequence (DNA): TGCGCCAGCAGCCTGGAGATTGCTGGAAACACCATATATTTT. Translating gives CASSLEIAGNTIYF.

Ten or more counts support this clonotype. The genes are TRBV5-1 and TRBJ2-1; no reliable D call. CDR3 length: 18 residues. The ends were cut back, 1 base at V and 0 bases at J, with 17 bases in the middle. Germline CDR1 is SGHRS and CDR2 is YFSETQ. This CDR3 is CASSLPTSGVSSYNEQFF. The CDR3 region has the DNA TGCGCCAGCAGCTTGCCCACCTCGGGCGTGAGCTCCTACAATGAGCAGTTCTTC.

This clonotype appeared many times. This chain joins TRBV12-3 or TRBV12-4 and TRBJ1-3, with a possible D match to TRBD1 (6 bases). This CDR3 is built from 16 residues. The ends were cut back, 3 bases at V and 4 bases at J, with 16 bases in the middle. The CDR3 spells CASSFRGPSTGNTIYF. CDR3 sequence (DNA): TGTGCCAGCAGTTTCAGGGGACCCAGCACCGGAAACACCATATATTTT.

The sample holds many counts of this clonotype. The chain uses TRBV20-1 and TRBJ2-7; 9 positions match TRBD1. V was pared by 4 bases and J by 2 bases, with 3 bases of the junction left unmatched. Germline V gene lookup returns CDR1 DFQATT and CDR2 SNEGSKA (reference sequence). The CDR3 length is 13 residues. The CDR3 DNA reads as TGCAGTGCTAACGACAGGGGGACCTACGAGCAGTACTTC. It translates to CSANDRGTYEQYF.

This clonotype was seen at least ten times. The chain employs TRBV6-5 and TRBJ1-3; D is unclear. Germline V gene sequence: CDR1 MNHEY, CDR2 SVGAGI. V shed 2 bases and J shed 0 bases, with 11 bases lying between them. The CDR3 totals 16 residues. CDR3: CASSYQSALSGNTIYF. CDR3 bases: TGTGCCAGCAGTTACCAATCCGCGCTCTCTGGAAACACCATATATTTT.

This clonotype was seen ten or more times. The CDR3 reads CSARPDVTVSRGYTF. As DNA, the CDR3 is TGCAGTGCTAGGCCAGATGTGACAGTTTCTCGGGGCTACACCTTC. This rearrangement joins TRBV20-1 to TRBJ1-2; D is possibly TRBD1 (5 bases). V was clipped by 3 bases and J by 8 bases, with 22 bases between them. The CDR3 consists of 15 residues. Looked up from germline, CDR1 is DFQATT and CDR2 is SNEGSKA (reference sequence).

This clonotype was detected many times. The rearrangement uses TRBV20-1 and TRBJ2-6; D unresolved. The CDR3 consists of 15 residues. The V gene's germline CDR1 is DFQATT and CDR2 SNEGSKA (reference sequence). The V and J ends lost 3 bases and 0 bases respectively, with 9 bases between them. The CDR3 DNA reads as TGCAGTGCTAGGGAACTAAACTCTGGGGCCAACGTCCTGACTTTC. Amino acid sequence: CSARELNSGANVLTF.

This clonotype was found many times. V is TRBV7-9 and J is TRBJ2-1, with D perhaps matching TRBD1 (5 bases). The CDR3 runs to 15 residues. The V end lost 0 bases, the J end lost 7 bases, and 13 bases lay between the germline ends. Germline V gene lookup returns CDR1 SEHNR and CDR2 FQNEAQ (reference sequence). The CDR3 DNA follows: TGTGCCAGCAGCTTAGCGTCTTCAGGGCGGAATGAGCAGTTCTTC. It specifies CASSLASSGRNEQFF.

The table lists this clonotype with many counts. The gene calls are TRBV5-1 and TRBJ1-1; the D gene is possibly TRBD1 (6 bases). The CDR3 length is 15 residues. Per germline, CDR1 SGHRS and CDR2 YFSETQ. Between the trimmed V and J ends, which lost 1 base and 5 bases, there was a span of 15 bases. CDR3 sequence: CASSLNNGGLTEAFF. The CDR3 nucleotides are TGCGCCAGCAGCTTGAATAATGGGGGCCTGACTGAAGCTTTCTTT.

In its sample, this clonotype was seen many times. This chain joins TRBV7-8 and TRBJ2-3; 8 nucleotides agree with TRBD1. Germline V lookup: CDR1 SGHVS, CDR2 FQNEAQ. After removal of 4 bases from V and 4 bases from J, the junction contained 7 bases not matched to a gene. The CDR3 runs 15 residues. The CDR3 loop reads CASSSRTGHADTQYF. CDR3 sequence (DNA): TGTGCCAGCAGCTCGCGGACAGGGCATGCAGATACGCAGTATTTT.

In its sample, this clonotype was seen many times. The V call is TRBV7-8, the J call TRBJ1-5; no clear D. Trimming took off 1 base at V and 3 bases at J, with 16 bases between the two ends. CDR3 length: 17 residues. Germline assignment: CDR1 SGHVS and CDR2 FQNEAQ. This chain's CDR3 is CASSLVIFATDNQPQHF. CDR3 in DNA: TGTGCCAGCAGCTTAGTAATTTTTGCCACAGACAATCAGCCCCAGCATTTT.

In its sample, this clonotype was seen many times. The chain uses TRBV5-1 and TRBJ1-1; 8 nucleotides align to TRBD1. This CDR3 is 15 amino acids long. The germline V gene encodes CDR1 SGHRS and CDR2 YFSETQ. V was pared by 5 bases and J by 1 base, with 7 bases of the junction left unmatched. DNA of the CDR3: TGCGCCAGCAGTCGCCCAGGGGGCGCGAACACTGAAGCTTTCTTT. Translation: CASSRPGGANTEAFF.

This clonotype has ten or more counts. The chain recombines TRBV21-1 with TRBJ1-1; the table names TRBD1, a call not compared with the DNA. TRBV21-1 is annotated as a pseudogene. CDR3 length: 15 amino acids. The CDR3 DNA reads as TGTGCCAGCAGCAAAGCCGGGACAGGGACCACTGAAGCTTTCTTT. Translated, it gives CASSKAGTGTTEAFF.

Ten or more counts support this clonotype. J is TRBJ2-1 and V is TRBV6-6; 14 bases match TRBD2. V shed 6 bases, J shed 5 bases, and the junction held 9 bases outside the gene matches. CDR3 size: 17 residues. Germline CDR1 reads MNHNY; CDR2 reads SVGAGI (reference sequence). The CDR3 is CASRTQGLAGGNNEQFF. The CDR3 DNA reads TGTGCCAGCAGGACGCAAGGACTAGCGGGGGGAAACAATGAGCAGTTCTTC.

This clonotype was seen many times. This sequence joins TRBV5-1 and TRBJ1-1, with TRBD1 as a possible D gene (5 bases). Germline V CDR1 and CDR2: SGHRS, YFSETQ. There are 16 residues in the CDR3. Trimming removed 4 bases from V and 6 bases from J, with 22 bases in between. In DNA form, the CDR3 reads TGCGCCAGCAGCGGGGGAGTTGCGAGGGATGACCCTGAAGCTTTCTTT. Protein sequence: CASSGGVARDDPEAFF.

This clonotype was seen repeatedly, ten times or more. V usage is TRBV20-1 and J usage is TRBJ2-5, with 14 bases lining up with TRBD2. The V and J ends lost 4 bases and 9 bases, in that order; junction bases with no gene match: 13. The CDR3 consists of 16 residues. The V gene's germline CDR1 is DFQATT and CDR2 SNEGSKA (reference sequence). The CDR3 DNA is TGCAGTGCTACAACCCCGCGACTAGCGGGGGGGGAGGCCCAGTACTTC. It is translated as CSATTPRLAGGEAQYF.

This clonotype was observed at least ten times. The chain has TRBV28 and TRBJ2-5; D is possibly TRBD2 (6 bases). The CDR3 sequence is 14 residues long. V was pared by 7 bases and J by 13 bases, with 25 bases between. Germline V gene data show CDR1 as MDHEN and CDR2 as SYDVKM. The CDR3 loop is CASNPPGSGARGYF. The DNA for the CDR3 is TGTGCCAGCAACCCCCCCGGGAGTGGGGCTAGGGGGTACTTC.

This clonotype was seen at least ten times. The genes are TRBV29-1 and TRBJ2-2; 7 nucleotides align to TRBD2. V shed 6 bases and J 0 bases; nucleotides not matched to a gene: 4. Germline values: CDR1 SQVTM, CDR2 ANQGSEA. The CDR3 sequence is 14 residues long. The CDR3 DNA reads TGCAGCGTGGCAGCGGGACCGAACACCGGGGAGCTGTTTTTT. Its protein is CSVAAGPNTGELFF.

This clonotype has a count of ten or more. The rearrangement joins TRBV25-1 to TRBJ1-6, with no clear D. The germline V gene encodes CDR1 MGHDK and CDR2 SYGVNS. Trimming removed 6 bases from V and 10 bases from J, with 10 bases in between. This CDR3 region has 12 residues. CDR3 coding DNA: TGTGCCAGCAGCGAAACGGACTCACCCCTCCACTTT. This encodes CASSETDSPLHF.

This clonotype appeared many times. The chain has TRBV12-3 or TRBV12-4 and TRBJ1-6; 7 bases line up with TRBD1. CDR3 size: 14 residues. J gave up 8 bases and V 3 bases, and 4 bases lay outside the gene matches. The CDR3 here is CASSFSRGDSPLHF. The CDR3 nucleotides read TGTGCCAGCAGTTTTTCCAGGGGGGATTCACCCCTCCACTTT.

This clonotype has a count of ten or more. CDR3 amino acids: CASSLGASGANDRQYF. Here the CDR3 DNA reads TGTGCCAGCAGCTTAGGCGCTAGCGGGGCAAACGATCGGCAGTACTTC. The chain carries TRBV7-2 and TRBJ2-7; 9 bases are shared with TRBD2. This CDR3 is built from 16 residues. Germline assignment: CDR1 SGHTA and CDR2 FQGNSA. The V and J ends lost 1 base and 9 bases, in that order; junction bases with no gene match: 13.

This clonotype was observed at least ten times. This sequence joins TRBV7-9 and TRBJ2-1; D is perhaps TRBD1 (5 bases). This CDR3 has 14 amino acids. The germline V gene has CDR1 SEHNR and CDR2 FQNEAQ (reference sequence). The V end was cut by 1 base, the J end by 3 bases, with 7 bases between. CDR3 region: CASSLGQGYNEQFF. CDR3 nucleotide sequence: TGTGCCAGCAGCTTAGGTCAGGGCTACAATGAGCAGTTCTTC.

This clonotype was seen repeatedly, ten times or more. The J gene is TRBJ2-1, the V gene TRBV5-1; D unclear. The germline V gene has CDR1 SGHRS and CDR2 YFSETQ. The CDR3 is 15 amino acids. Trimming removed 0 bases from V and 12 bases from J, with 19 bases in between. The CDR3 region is CASSLGSVNLYGQFF. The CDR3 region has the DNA TGCGCCAGCAGCTTGGGGTCGGTGAACCTCTATGGGCAGTTCTTC.

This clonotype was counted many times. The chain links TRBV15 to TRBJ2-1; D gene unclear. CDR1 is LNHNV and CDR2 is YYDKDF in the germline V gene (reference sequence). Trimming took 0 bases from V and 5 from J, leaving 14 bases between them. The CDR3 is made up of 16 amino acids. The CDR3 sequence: CATSRDKGTPDNEQFF. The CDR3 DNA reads TGTGCCACCAGCAGAGATAAGGGAACACCAGACAATGAGCAGTTCTTC. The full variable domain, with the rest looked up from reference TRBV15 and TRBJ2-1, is DAMVIQNPRYQVTQFGKPVTLSCSQTLNHNVMYWYQQKSSQAPKLLFHYYDKDFNNEADTPDNFQSRRPNTSFCFLDIRSPGLGDTAMYLCATSRDKGTPDNEQFFGPGTRLTVL.

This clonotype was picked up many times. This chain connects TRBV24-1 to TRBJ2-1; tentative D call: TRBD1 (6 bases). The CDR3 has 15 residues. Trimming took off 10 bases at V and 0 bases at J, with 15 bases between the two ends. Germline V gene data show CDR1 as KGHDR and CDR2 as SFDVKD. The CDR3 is CATSNTGSSYNEQFF. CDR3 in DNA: TGTGCCACGAGTAACACAGGGAGCTCCTACAATGAGCAGTTCTTC.

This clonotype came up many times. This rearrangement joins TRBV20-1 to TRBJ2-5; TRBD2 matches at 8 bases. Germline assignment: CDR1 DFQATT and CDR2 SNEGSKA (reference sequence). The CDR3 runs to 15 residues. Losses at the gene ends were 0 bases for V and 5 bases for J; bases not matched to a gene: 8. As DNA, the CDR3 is TGCAGTGCTAGAGATAGTGCGGGGGGAGATGAGACCCAGTACTTC. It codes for CSARDSAGGDETQYF.

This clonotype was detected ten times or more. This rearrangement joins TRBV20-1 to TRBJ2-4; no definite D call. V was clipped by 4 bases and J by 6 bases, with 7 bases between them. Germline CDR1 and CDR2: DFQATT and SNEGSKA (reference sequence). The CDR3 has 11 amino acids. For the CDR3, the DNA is TGCAGTGCTAACGTGCCAAACATTCAGTACTTC. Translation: CSANVPNIQYF.

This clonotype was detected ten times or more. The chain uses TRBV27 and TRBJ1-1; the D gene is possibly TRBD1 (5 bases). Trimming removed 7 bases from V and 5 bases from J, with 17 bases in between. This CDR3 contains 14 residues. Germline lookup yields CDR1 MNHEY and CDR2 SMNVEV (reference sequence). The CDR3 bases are TGTGCCAGCAATTTGGCCTTGGGGGGAACTGAAGCTTTCTTT. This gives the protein CASNLALGGTEAFF.

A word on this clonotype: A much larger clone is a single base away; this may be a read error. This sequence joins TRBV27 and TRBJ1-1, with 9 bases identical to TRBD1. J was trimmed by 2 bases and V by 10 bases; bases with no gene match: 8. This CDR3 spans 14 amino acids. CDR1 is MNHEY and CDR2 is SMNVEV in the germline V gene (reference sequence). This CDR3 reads CANMGTGTNTEAFF. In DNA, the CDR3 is TGTGCCAACATGGGGACAGGGACCAACACTGAAGCTTTCTTT.

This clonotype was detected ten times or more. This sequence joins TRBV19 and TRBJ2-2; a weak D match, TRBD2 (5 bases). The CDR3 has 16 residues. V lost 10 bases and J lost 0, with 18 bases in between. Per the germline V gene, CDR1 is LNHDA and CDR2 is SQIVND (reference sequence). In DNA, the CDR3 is TGTGCCACCCCGGGCGGCGGGCCGTCGAACACCGGGGAGCTGTTTTTT. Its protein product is CATPGGGPSNTGELFF. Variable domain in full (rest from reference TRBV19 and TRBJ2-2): DGGITQSPKYLFRKEGQNVTLSCEQNLNHDAMYWYRQDPGQGLRLIYYSQIVNDFQKGDIAEGYSVSREKKESFPLTVTSAQKNPTAFYLCATPGGGPSNTGELFFGEGSRLTVL.